The next 27 T cell receptor beta chains were all read from a single sample in a study of blood T cell repertoires in COVID-19. Sequenced by immunoSEQ multiplex PCR; TCRdb stores in-frame clones only, minus some. The repertoire holds about 44,000 clones, roughly nine tenths seen once, with approximately 20% in the top ten. Sequences were obtained from peripheral blood. The source is a woman of 80 years or more in a cohort sampled during active or convalescent COVID-19.

The chain recombines TRBV5-4 with TRBJ1-3, with D perhaps TRBD1 (5 bases). Germline-derived CDR1 and CDR2 are SGHNT and YYREEE (reference sequence). The V end lost 5 bases, the J end lost 1 base, and 13 bases lay between the germline ends. The CDR3 totals 15 residues. CDR3: CASSDQGSSGNTIYF. The CDR3 DNA reads as TGTGCCAGCAGTGATCAGGGTTCTTCTGGAAACACCATATATTTT.

The chain has TRBV9 and TRBJ2-7; D unclear. The V gene's germline CDR1 is SGDLS and CDR2 YYNGEE. The CDR3 is made up of 15 amino acids. V lost 2 bases, J lost 0 bases, and 12 bases lay in between. CDR3 in DNA: TGTGCCAGCAGCGTTGGTGGCGGCGGCTCCTACGAGCAGTACTTC. Its translation: CASSVGGGGSYEQYF.

This sequence joins TRBV6-5 and TRBJ2-3; TRBD1 matches at 8 bases. The CDR3 is made up of 15 amino acids. The ends lost 6 bases at V and 5 bases at J; junction bases unmatched: 10. The germline V gene encodes CDR1 MNHEY and CDR2 SVGAGI. The CDR3 DNA reads TGTGCCAGCAGAGGCACTCAGGGGGCAGTAGATACGCAGTATTTT. Translating it yields CASRGTQGAVDTQYF.

In nucleotides, the CDR3 is TGTGCCAGCAGCCCGCGCGGGACTAGCGGGGGGTTACGCACAGATACGCAGTATTTT. Residues: CASSPRGTSGGLRTDTQYF. This chain connects TRBV7-2 to TRBJ2-3; TRBD2 matches at 15 bases. CDR1 is SGHTA, CDR2 FQGNSA, per germline. The junction had 10 bases not matched to a gene; V was cut back by 5 bases and J by 1 base. The CDR3 loop spans 19 amino acids.

This clone was detected once. The rearrangement joins TRBV9 to TRBJ2-2, with 7 bases matching TRBD2. Germline loops: CDR1 SGDLS, CDR2 YYNGEE. V trimming: 1 base; J trimming: 5 bases; junction bases outside the gene matches: 5. CDR3 size: 15 residues. The CDR3 sequence is CASSVSGTGTGELFF. The CDR3 region has the DNA TGTGCCAGCAGCGTAAGCGGGACTGGAACCGGGGAGCTGTTTTTT.

The chain joins TRBV6-5 to TRBJ1-1, with D uncertain. V was shortened by 1 base and J by 1 base, with 7 bases between the two germline ends. The CDR3 runs to 14 residues. Germline lookup yields CDR1 MNHEY and CDR2 SVGAGI. The CDR3 is CASSYFRENTEAFF. The CDR3 coding sequence is TGTGCCAGCAGTTACTTCCGGGAGAACACTGAAGCTTTCTTT.

This chain links TRBV27 with TRBJ2-7; possible D gene TRBD1, 6 bases. Trimming cost V 6 bases and J 0 bases, with 12 bases left between them. This CDR3 is built from 14 residues. CDR1 and CDR2 (germline): MNHEY, SMNVEV (reference sequence). CDR3 DNA: TGTGCCAGCAGGGACAGCCCGAGCTCCTACGAGCAGTACTTC. It translates to CASRDSPSSYEQYF.

This rearrangement joins TRBV3-1 (or the pseudogene TRBV3-2) to TRBJ2-1; 7 bases are a match to TRBD1. The CDR3 spans 13 residues. Germline V gene lookup returns CDR1 LGHDT and CDR2 YNNKEL (reference sequence). The junction had 2 bases not matched to a gene; V was cut back by 4 bases and J by 5 bases. The CDR3 here is CASSLDRHNEQFF. Here the CDR3 DNA reads TGTGCCAGCAGCCTGGACAGGCACAATGAGCAGTTCTTC.

The chain links TRBV5-5 to TRBJ1-3, with 7 bases that match TRBD1. Trimming removed 3 bases from V and 4 bases from J; junction bases left unmatched: 10. CDR1 SGHKS and CDR2 YYEKEE come from the germline V gene (reference sequence). CDR3 length: 16 residues. DNA of the CDR3: TGTGCCAGCAGCTGGGGGGACAGACTCTTCGGAAACACCATATATTTT. Protein product: CASSWGDRLFGNTIYF.

The rearrangement joins TRBV27 to TRBJ2-3; TRBD2 might be the D (6 bases). The CDR3 spans 14 residues. CDR1 and CDR2 (germline): MNHEY, SMNVEV (reference sequence). The V gene lost 6 bases and the J gene lost 6 bases, with 16 bases spanning the gap. CDR3 region: CASRKEGKTDTQYF. For the CDR3, the DNA is TGTGCCAGCAGAAAGGAGGGGAAAACCGATACGCAGTATTTT.

This chain links TRBV9 with TRBJ2-3, with D possibly matching TRBD1 (5 bases). The CDR3 contains 15 residues. From germline, CDR1 is SGDLS and CDR2 YYNGEE. V was trimmed by 4 bases and J by 0 bases, leaving 12 bases between them. The CDR3: CASSQQVTSTDTQYF. For the CDR3, the DNA is TGTGCCAGCAGCCAACAGGTAACTAGCACAGATACGCAGTATTTT.

V and J are TRBV11-3 and TRBJ1-1; 8 bases are shared with TRBD1. This CDR3 has 15 residues. J gave up 0 bases and V 4 bases, and 4 bases lay outside the gene matches. In germline, CDR1 is SGHNT, CDR2 YENEEA. CDR3: CASSYRGRMNTEAFF. CDR3 nucleotide sequence: TGTGCCAGCAGCTACAGGGGGAGGATGAACACTGAAGCTTTCTTT.

The rearrangement uses TRBV2 and TRBJ1-3; D perhaps matches TRBD1 (5 bases). The CDR3 loop spans 16 amino acids. CDR1 and CDR2 from the germline V gene are SNHLY and FYNNEI. V shed 3 bases and J shed 0 bases, with 12 bases lying between them. CDR3: CASSDGAGRSGNTIYF. CDR3 bases: TGTGCCAGCAGTGACGGAGCGGGACGCTCTGGAAACACCATATATTTT.

This chain connects TRBV3-1 (or the pseudogene TRBV3-2) to TRBJ2-1, with 7 bases identical to TRBD1. The J segment lost 12 bases and the V segment lost 0 bases, leaving 8 bases of the junction unmatched. Germline CDR1 LGHDT, CDR2 YNNKEL (reference sequence). The CDR3 loop spans 14 amino acids. The CDR3 coding sequence is TGTGCCAGCAGCCAAGAGGGGCAGGGGGATAGGCAGTTCTTC. It codes for CASSQEGQGDRQFF.

V is TRBV5-5 and J is TRBJ1-1; possible D gene TRBD1, 5 bases. The V and J ends lost 4 bases and 0 bases respectively, with 13 bases between them. Germline values: CDR1 SGHKS, CDR2 YYEKEE (reference sequence). CDR3 size: 15 residues. The CDR3 DNA sequence: TGTGCCAGCAGCCGGTGGGGCCTCATGAACACTGAAGCTTTCTTT. Its protein product is CASSRWGLMNTEAFF.

V is TRBV4-3 and J is TRBJ1-1; D ambiguous. This CDR3 is 15 amino acids long. From germline, CDR1 is LGHNA and CDR2 YSLEER. V was clipped by 1 base and J by 8 bases, with 17 bases between them. The CDR3: CASSQVVWAGLEAFF. The CDR3 bases are TGCGCCAGCAGCCAAGTCGTATGGGCAGGTTTAGAAGCTTTCTTT.

The rearrangement uses TRBV6-2 or TRBV6-3 and TRBJ1-1; 7 nucleotides agree with TRBD1. The V gene end was trimmed by 5 bases and the J gene end by 3 bases; junction bases not matched to a gene: 3. The CDR3 consists of 13 residues. Germline V CDR1 and CDR2: MNHEY, SVGEGT. As DNA, the CDR3 is TGTGCCAGCAGTATCCAGGGGGACACTGAAGCTTTCTTT. It encodes CASSIQGDTEAFF.

V and J are TRBV30 and TRBJ1-5; perhaps TRBD1 as D (6 bases). Germline V gene sequence: CDR1 GTSNPN, CDR2 SVGIG (reference sequence). The CDR3 consists of 14 residues. V lost 2 bases and J 3 bases, leaving 11 bases between the germline ends. CDR3 nucleotide sequence: TGTGCCTGGAGTACAGGGAATTACAATCAGCCCCAGCATTTT. Translated, it gives CAWSTGNYNQPQHF.

The rearrangement links TRBV30 to TRBJ1-6, with 7 positions matching TRBD1. V lost 3 bases to trimming and J lost 9 bases; unmatched junction nucleotides: 5. Germline V gene sequence: CDR1 GTSNPN, CDR2 SVGIG (reference sequence). The CDR3 is made up of 13 amino acids. The CDR3 region is CAWRDRVFSPLHF. The CDR3 DNA is TGTGCCTGGAGAGACAGGGTTTTTTCACCCCTCCACTTT.

The chain employs TRBV11-3 and TRBJ2-5; D unclear. The CDR3 sequence is 12 residues long. Between the trimmed V and J ends, which lost 5 bases and 4 bases, there was a span of 8 bases. Per germline, CDR1 SGHNT and CDR2 YENEEA. In nucleotides, the CDR3 is TGTGCCAGCAGCCCCCCCGGAGAGACCCAGTACTTC. Translated: CASSPPGETQYF.

CDR3 sequence: CASSTREGRRETQYF. DNA of the CDR3: TGTGCCAGCAGTACCCGTGAAGGGCGGAGGGAGACCCAGTACTTC. V gene TRBV28 combines with J gene TRBJ2-5; possible D gene TRBD2, 5 bases. Germline V gives CDR1 MDHEN, CDR2 SYDVKM. Trimming stripped 5 bases from V and 5 bases from J, with 18 bases between. CDR3 size: 15 residues.

V gene TRBV11-1 combines with J gene TRBJ1-1; 10 bases agree with TRBD1. This CDR3 is built from 15 residues. CDR1 SGHAT and CDR2 FQDESV come from the germline V gene (reference sequence). Trimming cost V 4 bases and J 5 bases; bases outside gene matches: 7. The CDR3 region is CASSSRTGGRTEAFF. CDR3 coding DNA: TGTGCCAGCAGCTCCCGGACAGGGGGAAGGACTGAAGCTTTCTTT.

V is TRBV7-6 and J is TRBJ1-5, with 10 bases matching TRBD1. This CDR3 spans 17 amino acids. CDR1 is SGHVS, CDR2 FNYEAQ, per germline. The V segment lost 5 bases and the J segment 0 bases; nucleotides outside the gene matches: 7. DNA of the CDR3: TGTGCCAGCAGCATTCGGGACAGGGGATATAGCAATCAGCCCCAGCATTTT. This translates into CASSIRDRGYSNQPQHF.

The chain joins TRBV6-6 to TRBJ2-5, with 8 bases fitting TRBD1. Germline CDR1 and CDR2: MNHNY and SVGAGI (reference sequence). This CDR3 is built from 14 residues. V dropped 6 bases and J dropped 1; count of bases not matched to a gene: 4. The CDR3 sequence is CASSGQGGQETQYF. Here the CDR3 DNA reads TGTGCCAGCAGCGGACAGGGAGGCCAAGAGACCCAGTACTTC.

The CDR3 nucleotides read TGTGCCAGCAGCTTATGGGACAGGGTGCCGTTCTATGGCTACACCTTC. It encodes CASSLWDRVPFYGYTF. The V gene is TRBV7-9, the J gene TRBJ1-2, with 9 bases identical to TRBD1. CDR1 and CDR2 from the germline V gene are SEHNR and FQNEAQ (reference sequence). The CDR3 extends over 16 amino acids. J was trimmed by 4 bases and V by 2 bases; bases with no gene match: 8.

This rearrangement joins TRBV6-5 to TRBJ2-1, with TRBD2 matching over 13 bases. This CDR3 is 16 amino acids long. V was clipped by 4 bases and J by 8 bases; unmatched bases: 8. The germline V gene encodes CDR1 MNHEY and CDR2 SVGAGI. For the CDR3, the DNA is TGTGCCAGCAGTTTTCTTACTAGCGGGGGGGCACATGAGCAGTTCTTC. Translating gives CASSFLTSGGAHEQFF.

J is TRBJ2-3 and V is TRBV10-2, with unresolved D. The CDR3 covers 11 residues. The germline gives CDR1 WSHSY, CDR2 SAAADI. Trimming removed 6 bases from V and 5 bases from J, with 6 bases in between. The CDR3 loop is CASSPKDTQYF. The CDR3 region has the DNA TGCGCCAGCAGCCCAAAAGATACGCAGTATTTT.